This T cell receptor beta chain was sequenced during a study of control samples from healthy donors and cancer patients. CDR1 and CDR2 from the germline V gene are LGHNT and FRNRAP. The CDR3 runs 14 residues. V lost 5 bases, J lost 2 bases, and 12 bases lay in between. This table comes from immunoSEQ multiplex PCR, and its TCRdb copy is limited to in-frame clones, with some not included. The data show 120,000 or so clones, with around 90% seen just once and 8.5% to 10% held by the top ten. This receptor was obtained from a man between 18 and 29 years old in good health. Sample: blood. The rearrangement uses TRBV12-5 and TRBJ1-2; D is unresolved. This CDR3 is CASGPDRTNYGYTF. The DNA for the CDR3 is TGTGCTAGTGGTCCGGACCGTACAAACTATGGCTACACCTTC.